This is a list of T cell receptor beta chains from one sample in a study of blood T cells in healthy people across ages. TCRdb redid the calling of the 5' RACE reads with MiXCR, one entry per CDR3 protein. The sample includes approximately 1.5 million distinct CDR3 sequences, less than 45% seen only once; the top ten take about 3.8%. Sequenced material: blood. Source of these receptors: a woman aged 18-29 years in good health. CDR3s include the opening cysteine and the closing phenylalanine or tryptophan. Fields, in order: V gene, CDR3 length, J gene, D gene, clone size, CDR3 DNA, CDR3 protein. A D gene is named only where the DNA matches it firmly. Only part of the rows carry a size: once, few, many, or a class if the clone is expanded.

V: TRBV4-2; length: 16; J: TRBJ2-7; D: TRBD2; size: .; DNA: TGTGCCAGCAGCCCACTGACTAGCGGGATATCAAACGAGCAGTACTTC; CDR3: CASSPLTSGISNEQYF
V: TRBV6-5; length: 15; J: TRBJ2-6; D: .; size: .; DNA: TGTGCCAGCAGTACCACAGGGACTGGGGCCAACGTCCTGACTTTC; CDR3: CASSTTGTGANVLTF
V: TRBV14; length: 13; J: TRBJ1-1; D: .; size: .; DNA: TGTGCCAGCAGCCTTCAGGAAGTCACTGAAGCTTTCTTT; CDR3: CASSLQEVTEAFF
V: TRBV3-1; length: 15; J: TRBJ1-1; D: .; size: few; DNA: TGTGCCAGCAGCCAAGATTACCGTAAGGGCACTGAAGCTTTCTTT; CDR3: CASSQDYRKGTEAFF
V: TRBV7-8; length: 15; J: TRBJ1-1; D: .; size: .; DNA: TGTGCCAGCAGCTTAGCGAGCGCAAGAAACACTGAAGCTTTCTTT; CDR3: CASSLASARNTEAFF
V: TRBV27; length: 19; J: TRBJ2-7; D: TRBD2; size: once; DNA: TGTGCCAGCAGTTTATGGGGGGGGACGAGTAGCGGGAGACGAAACGAGCAGTACTTC; CDR3: CASSLWGGTSSGRRNEQYF
V: TRBV11-2; length: 12; J: TRBJ2-1; D: .; size: .; DNA: TGTGCCAGCAGTACGACTAGTAATGAGCAGTTCTTC; CDR3: CASSTTSNEQFF
V: TRBV19; length: 14; J: TRBJ2-7; D: TRBD1; size: many; DNA: TGCGCCAGCAGCATGGGACAGGGTTCCTACGAGCAGTACTTC; CDR3: CASSMGQGSYEQYF
V: TRBV14; length: 15; J: TRBJ2-3; D: TRBD2; size: .; DNA: TGTGCCAGCAGCCAAGCACTAGCGGGAGCAGATACGCAGTATTTT; CDR3: CASSQALAGADTQYF
V: TRBV11-2; length: 18; J: TRBJ2-7; D: TRBD2; size: .; DNA: TGTGCCAGCAGCCCAAGGGTGGCTAGCGGGGGATCTGGGTACGAGCAGTACTTC; CDR3: CASSPRVASGGSGYEQYF